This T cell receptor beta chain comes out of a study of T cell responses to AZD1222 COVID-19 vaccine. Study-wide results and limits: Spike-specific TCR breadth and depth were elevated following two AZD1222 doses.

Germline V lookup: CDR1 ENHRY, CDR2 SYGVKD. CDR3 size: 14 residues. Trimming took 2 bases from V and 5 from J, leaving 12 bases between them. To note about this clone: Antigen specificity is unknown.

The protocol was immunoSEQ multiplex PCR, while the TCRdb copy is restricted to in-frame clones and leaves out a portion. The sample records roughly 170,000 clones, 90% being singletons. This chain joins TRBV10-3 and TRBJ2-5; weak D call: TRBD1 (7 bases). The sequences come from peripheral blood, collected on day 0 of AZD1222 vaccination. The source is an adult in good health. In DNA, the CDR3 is TGTGCCATCAGTGAGCCAGGGGGAGGTGAGACCCAGTACTTC. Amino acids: CAISEPGGGETQYF.